The clone carrying this T cell receptor (beta chain) was found a few times. Deletions cut 3 bases from V and 1 base from J, with 4 bases between. In germline, CDR1 is KGHDR, CDR2 SFDVKD. The CDR3 has 13 amino acids. This specimen belongs to a study of T-cell reconstitution after alpha-beta-depleted transplantation in children. This sample's TCRbeta library carried unique molecular identifier barcodes. TCRdb reprocessed the PCR reads with MiXCR, giving one entry per CDR3 protein. The sample has 330,000 or so distinct CDR3 sequences; over 9% are singletons. The V gene is TRBV24-1, the J gene TRBJ2-3; no clear D gene. This receptor was identified in a human donor who donated a stem cell graft to a child with acute lymphoblastic leukemia. Here the sequenced sample was PBMCs from the stem cell graft donor, taken from the stem cell graft. The CDR3 nucleotides read TGTGCCACCAGTGATAGGGGCACAGATACGCAGTATTTT. This translates into CATSDRGTDTQYF.